The rows below give T cell receptor beta chains drawn from one sample of a study of T-cell reconstitution after alpha-beta-depleted transplantation in children. MiXCR, applied by TCRdb to the PCR reads, yields one record per CDR3 protein. The sample includes approximately 350,000 distinct CDR3 sequences, about 17% of them seen just once. This material consisted of PBMCs, mostly from graft donor cells, taken 360 days after TCRalphabeta/CD19-depleted stem cell transplant. These receptors all come from a male patient between 2 and 9 years old who had a stem cell transplant for acute lymphoblastic leukemia, so the T cells may come from the graft donor. CDR3s leave out the opening cysteine and the closing phenylalanine or tryptophan.

j_call | v_call | cdr3_aa
TRBJ2-3 | TRBV6-5 | ASSSVNTQY
TRBJ2-2 | TRBV10-1 | ASSERGGTGELF
TRBJ2-5 | TRBV7-2 | ASRWSAETQY
TRBJ1-3 | TRBV28 | ASTTTDSASGNTIY
TRBJ2-5 | TRBV10-3 | AISPGASGGQETQY
TRBJ2-3 | TRBV7-9 | ASSPAWAIPY
TRBJ1-5 | TRBV6-5 | ASSYSDLAGQPQH
TRBJ2-3 | TRBV28 | ASSTPGGPSTDTQY
TRBJ2-4 | TRBV14 | ASSQDWGGQY
TRBJ1-2 | TRBV29-1 | SVNRVAYGYT
TRBJ1-5 | TRBV28 | ASREAGYSNQPQH
TRBJ2-5 | TRBV4-2 | ASSQVPRGSRQETQY